This T cell receptor (beta chain) was found in a study of breast tumors, draining lymph nodes, adjacent tissues. About this clonotype: Its target is unknown.

Study-wide findings and caveats: Tumor repertoires ranked between lymph nodes and nontumor tissue in diversity, with V and J gene preferences. The data were judged consistent with most tumor T cells coming from lymph node and expanding in tumor. Tumor T cell lymph node origin was a supported hypothesis, not proven.

TCRdb re-derived calls from the multiplex PCR reads in MiXCR, one entry per CDR3 protein. The sample includes approximately 15,000 distinct CDR3 sequences, 63% of them seen just once. Germline CDR1 and CDR2: SNHLY and FYNNEI. Between the trimmed V and J ends, which lost 4 bases and 4 bases, there was a span of 5 bases. The CDR3 spans 12 residues. This rearrangement joins TRBV2 to TRBJ1-3; D is uncertain. This sequence was found in a female donor with breast cancer. Some clones in this sample may be carry-over from other donors' samples. The material sequenced was tumor-adjacent breast tissue. This CDR3 is CASSVGGNTIYF. The CDR3 DNA reads as TGTGCCAGCAGTGTCGGGGGAAACACCATATATTTT.